This T cell receptor (beta chain) was profiled in a study of blood T cell repertoires in COVID-19 (TCRdb year 2020). Regarding the complete study: The collaborator samples originated in the United States, Italy and Spain and spanned the acute and convalescent phases of COVID-19. Samples were obtained from the ongoing ImmuneRACE study (first 160 participants) and from 1,254 subjects provided by 6 global collaborators. A freely available public database, intended as a resource for researchers studying the immune response to SARS-CoV-2, is where the repertoires were released. Subjects who had been exposed to COVID-19, were actively infected with it, or had recovered from it provided the deeply sampled blood TCRbeta repertoires that made up the dataset. Where HLA class I and class II types were available, the types were taken from metadata supplied by the sample provider, not from assay-based typing. The material from the prospective study consisted of cDNA or gDNA derived from T cells, B-cell-depleted T cells, or PBMCs. The sample metadata nearly always contained a de-identified subject ID, COVID-19 status, age in years and sex. The paper as a whole reports these results and caveats: Clinical and demographic metadata were provided uncurated, with the amount varying by source and participant.

Via the germline V gene (reference sequence), CDR1 is LGHDT and CDR2 YNNKEL. The CDR3 sequence holds 12 residues, the cysteine and phenylalanine included. CDR3 DNA only is kept here, 36 bases in frame from base 1. V loses 2 bases, J loses 10 bases, and the germline ends lie 8 bases apart. In regard to this clone: Its antigen has not been determined. No clone much larger than this one lies a single base away; base qualities are absent.

The immunoSEQ Assay, a bias-controlled multiplex PCR, was used to amplify TCRbeta CDR3 regions from genomic DNA. In the original analysis: The number of nucleated cells in each sample was estimated by amplification of reference gene primers within the assay. To quantify the absolute abundance of each unique TCRbeta CDR3 rearrangement, sequence reads were collapsed and filtered. Productive Simpson clonality was computed per sample as the square root of Simpson's diversity index over productive rearrangements. TCRdb provides this immuneACCESS table in a form limited to in-frame rearrangements. Some clones are lacking; in checked studies, under half of them reflect an unresolved V gene, and why the rest are absent is not known. Clone size and the V and J calls come from that table; the DNA yielded D and trimming. The sample profile shows some 250,000 clones; 85% to 90% of them were found once. The ten largest clones add up to about a sixth of the sample.

In the prospective study, participants were roughly 18 to 100 years old, resided in about 25 geographic areas of the United States, and were enrolled through a virtual design. Cohort assignment in the prospective study relied on participant-reported clinical history from a screening survey and a study questionnaire. ImmuneRACE Cohort 3 recovered participants were defined by two consecutive negative NP/OP PCR tests, healthcare professional clearance, or symptom resolution. Each participant in the prospective study had whole blood, serum and a nasopharyngeal or oropharyngeal swab collected by mobile phlebotomists. Prospective study participants could optionally give additional blood draws and questionnaires over a roughly two-month period. Before DNA extraction, prospective study blood samples were shipped either frozen or at room temperature.

The sequence joins TRBV3-1 (or the pseudogene TRBV3-2) to TRBJ1-4, with TRBD1 as a weak D call on 5 bases. The TCR comes from a man aged 18 to 30 who had recovered from COVID-19. Material for sequencing was PBMCs or T cells enriched from blood (not recorded which). The sequence in DNA is TGTGCCAGCAGCCAACAAGACAGAAAACTGTTTTTT. This translates into CASSQQDRKLFF.